Listed below are T cell receptor beta chains from one sample, sequenced in a study of CD8 T cells in Susac syndrome. MiXCR, run by TCRdb on the immunoSEQ multiplex PCR reads, gives a single entry per CDR3 protein. The table includes 120,000 to 150,000 distinct CDR3 sequences, approximately 95% detected once. The sequenced sample was CD4+ T cells from PBMCs. The receptor set was obtained from a human donor with multiple sclerosis. The CDR3 runs from the conserved cysteine through the conserved F or W. The D gene is left open where the match is weak. Size tells how often a clone was seen (once, few, many) or the class of an expanded clone, and some rows leave it out.

v_call: TRBV5-1
d_call: TRBD1
j_call: TRBJ1-2
clone_size: NA
cdr3_aa: CASSLLGTGGFGYTF
cdr3_nt: TGCGCCAGCAGCTTGTTGGGGACAGGGGGCTTTGGCTACACCTTC

v_call: TRBV12-3/TRBV12-4
d_call: NA
j_call: TRBJ2-7
clone_size: NA
cdr3_aa: CASSPKSQAVGEQYF
cdr3_nt: TGTGCCAGCAGCCCAAAATCACAGGCGGTGGGGGAGCAGTACTTC

v_call: TRBV30
d_call: NA
j_call: TRBJ2-1
clone_size: once
cdr3_aa: CAWSVLASYNEQFF
cdr3_nt: TGTGCCTGGAGTGTACTGGCCTCCTACAATGAGCAGTTCTTC

v_call: TRBV7-2
d_call: NA
j_call: TRBJ2-2
clone_size: NA
cdr3_aa: CASSLAVGMRGELFF
cdr3_nt: TGTGCCAGCAGCTTAGCAGTGGGGATGAGGGGGGAGCTGTTTTTT

v_call: TRBV28
d_call: NA
j_call: TRBJ1-5
clone_size: NA
cdr3_aa: CASSKQDSNQPQHF
cdr3_nt: TGTGCCAGCAGTAAACAAGATAGCAATCAGCCCCAGCATTTT

v_call: TRBV3-1
d_call: NA
j_call: TRBJ1-1
clone_size: NA
cdr3_aa: CASSQDNGNEAFF
cdr3_nt: TGTGCCAGCAGCCAAGATAATGGAAACGAAGCTTTCTTT

v_call: TRBV12-5
d_call: TRBD2
j_call: TRBJ2-3
clone_size: NA
cdr3_aa: CASALFSGSRPDTQYF
cdr3_nt: TGTGCTAGTGCCCTCTTTAGCGGGAGCCGGCCAGATACGCAGTATTTT

v_call: TRBV24-1
d_call: NA
j_call: TRBJ1-2
clone_size: NA
cdr3_aa: CATSDTTRPLVGYTF
cdr3_nt: TGTGCCACCAGTGATACCACCCGCCCCCTTGTGGGCTACACCTTC

v_call: TRBV6-5
d_call: NA
j_call: TRBJ2-7
clone_size: NA
cdr3_aa: CASSESGLLYEQYF
cdr3_nt: TGTGCCAGCAGTGAATCGGGGCTTCTCTACGAGCAGTACTTC

v_call: TRBV7-2
d_call: NA
j_call: TRBJ1-1
clone_size: NA
cdr3_aa: CASSLGQVNTEAFF
cdr3_nt: TGTGCCAGCAGCTTAGGACAGGTGAACACTGAAGCTTTCTTT

v_call: TRBV20-1
d_call: NA
j_call: TRBJ2-1
clone_size: NA
cdr3_aa: CSASGARYNEQFF
cdr3_nt: TGCAGTGCTTCCGGGGCCCGGTACAATGAGCAGTTCTTC

v_call: TRBV12-3/TRBV12-4
d_call: NA
j_call: TRBJ1-5
clone_size: once
cdr3_aa: CASSPPQGSNQPQHF
cdr3_nt: TGTGCCAGCAGTCCTCCTCAGGGAAGCAATCAGCCCCAGCATTTT

v_call: TRBV29-1
d_call: NA
j_call: TRBJ1-1
clone_size: NA
cdr3_aa: CSVLPRIAGRNTEAFF
cdr3_nt: TGCAGCGTCCTTCCCAGGATTGCGGGGAGGAACACTGAAGCTTTCTTT

v_call: TRBV2
d_call: TRBD1
j_call: TRBJ2-5
clone_size: NA
cdr3_aa: CASPRDRGIRETQYF
cdr3_nt: TGTGCCAGTCCCCGGGACAGGGGAATTAGGGAGACCCAGTACTTC

v_call: TRBV29-1
d_call: NA
j_call: TRBJ2-4
clone_size: NA
cdr3_aa: CSVVGVIAKNIQYF
cdr3_nt: TGCAGCGTTGTGGGAGTAATAGCCAAAAACATTCAGTACTTC

v_call: TRBV2
d_call: NA
j_call: TRBJ2-7
clone_size: once
cdr3_aa: CASSDADRTFYEQYF
cdr3_nt: TGTGCCAGCAGTGATGCAGACAGGACCTTCTACGAGCAGTACTTC

v_call: TRBV27
d_call: TRBD1
j_call: TRBJ1-4
clone_size: NA
cdr3_aa: CASRRLTGELFF
cdr3_nt: TGTGCCAGCAGGCGACTGACAGGGGAACTGTTTTTT

v_call: TRBV6-5
d_call: TRBD1
j_call: TRBJ2-1
clone_size: NA
cdr3_aa: CASRPGTGVVNEQFF
cdr3_nt: TGTGCCAGCAGGCCCGGGACAGGGGTGGTCAATGAGCAGTTCTTC

v_call: TRBV25-1
d_call: NA
j_call: TRBJ2-7
clone_size: NA
cdr3_aa: CASSESAVYSQYF
cdr3_nt: TGTGCCAGCAGTGAATCCGCCGTCTACTCACAGTACTTC

v_call: TRBV20-1
d_call: NA
j_call: TRBJ2-7
clone_size: few
cdr3_aa: CSAKTGSEQYF
cdr3_nt: TGCAGTGCCAAAACAGGCTCCGAGCAGTACTTC

v_call: TRBV20-1
d_call: TRBD2
j_call: TRBJ2-7
clone_size: NA
cdr3_aa: CSARDWRLAGVSHEQYF
cdr3_nt: TGCAGTGCTAGAGATTGGCGGCTAGCGGGAGTAAGCCACGAGCAGTACTTC

v_call: TRBV6-2/TRBV6-3
d_call: NA
j_call: TRBJ1-5
clone_size: few
cdr3_aa: CASSYYSTNQPQHF
cdr3_nt: TGTGCCAGCAGTTACTATAGTACCAATCAGCCCCAGCATTTT

v_call: TRBV29-1
d_call: NA
j_call: TRBJ1-1
clone_size: NA
cdr3_aa: CSVVKVGPNTEAFF
cdr3_nt: TGCAGCGTTGTAAAGGTGGGACCAAACACTGAAGCTTTCTTT

v_call: TRBV7-3
d_call: NA
j_call: TRBJ2-1
clone_size: NA
cdr3_aa: CASSLTGEQFF
cdr3_nt: TGTGCCAGCAGCTTGACCGGGGAGCAGTTCTTC

v_call: TRBV20-1
d_call: NA
j_call: TRBJ2-1
clone_size: NA
cdr3_aa: CSARDSLRVNEQFF
cdr3_nt: TGCAGTGCTAGGGATTCCCTACGCGTCAATGAGCAGTTCTTC

v_call: TRBV5-1
d_call: NA
j_call: TRBJ1-5
clone_size: NA
cdr3_aa: CASSLATGPNQPQHF
cdr3_nt: TGCGCCAGCAGCTTGGCAACAGGGCCCAATCAGCCCCAGCATTTT

v_call: TRBV29-1
d_call: TRBD1
j_call: TRBJ2-2
clone_size: NA
cdr3_aa: CSASGTVASLANTGELFF
cdr3_nt: TGCAGCGCCTCCGGGACAGTAGCTTCCCTGGCGAACACCGGGGAGCTGTTTTTT

v_call: TRBV29-1
d_call: TRBD1
j_call: TRBJ2-7
clone_size: NA
cdr3_aa: CSVERDRGGEQYF
cdr3_nt: TGCAGCGTTGAGAGGGACAGGGGTGGAGAGCAGTACTTC

v_call: TRBV20-1
d_call: NA
j_call: TRBJ2-7
clone_size: NA
cdr3_aa: CSARDTGFREQYF
cdr3_nt: TGCAGTGCTAGAGACACAGGGTTTCGGGAGCAGTACTTC

v_call: TRBV14
d_call: NA
j_call: TRBJ2-3
clone_size: NA
cdr3_aa: CASSQDFGESTDTQYF
cdr3_nt: TGTGCCAGCAGCCAAGATTTCGGGGAGAGCACAGATACGCAGTATTTT

v_call: TRBV15
d_call: TRBD1
j_call: TRBJ1-3
clone_size: NA
cdr3_aa: CAAATGSGGGNTIYF
cdr3_nt: TGTGCCGCAGCGACAGGGTCCGGTGGTGGAAACACCATATATTTT

v_call: TRBV9
d_call: NA
j_call: TRBJ2-7
clone_size: NA
cdr3_aa: CASSNRAGRDGDEQYF
cdr3_nt: TGTGCCAGCTCAAACCGGGCAGGTCGCGACGGGGACGAGCAGTACTTC

v_call: TRBV5-1
d_call: NA
j_call: TRBJ1-4
clone_size: NA
cdr3_aa: CASSLPDRPEKLFF
cdr3_nt: TGCGCCAGCAGCTTACCTGACAGACCTGAAAAACTGTTTTTT

v_call: TRBV24-1
d_call: NA
j_call: TRBJ1-5
clone_size: NA
cdr3_aa: CATSDTNRVAGQPQHF
cdr3_nt: TGTGCCACCAGTGACACCAACAGGGTTGCGGGTCAGCCCCAGCATTTT

v_call: TRBV27
d_call: TRBD1
j_call: TRBJ1-6
clone_size: NA
cdr3_aa: CASSLRTGGYNSPLHF
cdr3_nt: TGTGCCAGCAGTTTACGGACAGGGGGATATAATTCACCCCTCCACTTT

v_call: TRBV20-1
d_call: TRBD2
j_call: TRBJ2-1
clone_size: NA
cdr3_aa: CSARDPRLAGEMQFF
cdr3_nt: TGCAGTGCTAGAGATCCGAGACTAGCGGGAGAGATGCAGTTCTTC

v_call: TRBV3-1
d_call: NA
j_call: TRBJ2-1
clone_size: NA
cdr3_aa: CASSQDSGLGGRNEQFF
cdr3_nt: TGTGCCAGCAGCCAAGATTCCGGCCTCGGCGGTAGGAATGAGCAGTTCTTC

v_call: TRBV6-2/TRBV6-3
d_call: NA
j_call: TRBJ1-2
clone_size: NA
cdr3_aa: CASTSTPNLNYGYTF
cdr3_nt: TGTGCCAGCACCTCAACGCCGAATCTTAACTATGGCTACACCTTC

v_call: TRBV12-3/TRBV12-4
d_call: NA
j_call: TRBJ1-1
clone_size: once
cdr3_aa: CASRVGSMNTEAFF
cdr3_nt: TGTGCCAGCCGGGTGGGGAGCATGAACACTGAAGCTTTCTTT

v_call: TRBV6-5
d_call: NA
j_call: TRBJ1-2
clone_size: NA
cdr3_aa: CASSYSKGNYGYTF
cdr3_nt: TGTGCCAGCAGTTATTCAAAGGGGAACTATGGCTACACCTTC

v_call: TRBV7-9
d_call: NA
j_call: TRBJ1-2
clone_size: once
cdr3_aa: CASSFDGRHGYTF
cdr3_nt: TGTGCCAGCAGCTTCGACGGACGGCACGGCTACACCTTC

v_call: TRBV12-3/TRBV12-4
d_call: NA
j_call: TRBJ2-2
clone_size: few
cdr3_aa: CASSLASTGELFF
cdr3_nt: TGTGCCAGCAGTTTAGCTTCCACCGGGGAGCTGTTTTTT

v_call: TRBV6-5
d_call: NA
j_call: TRBJ1-2
clone_size: NA
cdr3_aa: CASSPVDSSHGYTF
cdr3_nt: TGTGCCAGCAGTCCCGTGGACAGCAGCCATGGCTACACCTTC

v_call: TRBV6-1
d_call: TRBD1
j_call: TRBJ2-5
clone_size: NA
cdr3_aa: CASIRDRPQETQYF
cdr3_nt: TGTGCCAGCATCCGGGACAGGCCGCAAGAGACCCAGTACTTC

v_call: TRBV28
d_call: NA
j_call: TRBJ1-5
clone_size: NA
cdr3_aa: CASSWYNQPQHF
cdr3_nt: TGTGCCAGCAGTTGGTATAATCAGCCCCAGCATTTT

v_call: TRBV20-1
d_call: NA
j_call: TRBJ1-1
clone_size: NA
cdr3_aa: CSASPRVNTEAFF
cdr3_nt: TGCAGTGCTAGCCCCCGGGTTAACACTGAAGCTTTCTTT

v_call: TRBV29-1
d_call: NA
j_call: TRBJ1-1
clone_size: NA
cdr3_aa: CSAIQGTDTEAFF
cdr3_nt: TGCAGCGCTATACAGGGTACGGACACTGAAGCTTTCTTT

v_call: TRBV6-6
d_call: TRBD1
j_call: TRBJ1-5
clone_size: NA
cdr3_aa: CASSYSDRGVTQPQHF
cdr3_nt: TGTGCCAGCAGTTATTCCGACAGGGGAGTAACTCAGCCCCAGCATTTT

v_call: TRBV12-3/TRBV12-4
d_call: NA
j_call: TRBJ1-1
clone_size: NA
cdr3_aa: CASRLPGQNTEAFF
cdr3_nt: TGTGCCAGCAGGCTGCCGGGACAGAACACTGAAGCTTTCTTT

v_call: TRBV29-1
d_call: TRBD1
j_call: TRBJ1-1
clone_size: NA
cdr3_aa: CSASPGGLNTEAFF
cdr3_nt: TGCAGCGCGTCGCCAGGGGGCCTTAACACTGAAGCTTTCTTT

v_call: TRBV11-2
d_call: TRBD2
j_call: TRBJ2-7
clone_size: NA
cdr3_aa: CASSLSAGGPGEQYF
cdr3_nt: TGTGCCAGCAGCTTGAGTGCGGGGGGGCCCGGCGAGCAGTACTTC

v_call: TRBV14
d_call: NA
j_call: TRBJ2-6
clone_size: NA
cdr3_aa: CASSQGVLSGANVLTF
cdr3_nt: TGTGCCAGCAGCCAAGGGGTCCTCTCTGGGGCCAACGTCCTGACTTTC

v_call: TRBV6-1
d_call: TRBD1
j_call: TRBJ2-7
clone_size: NA
cdr3_aa: CASDREGQGAYEQYF
cdr3_nt: TGTGCCAGCGATAGGGAGGGACAGGGGGCGTACGAGCAGTACTTC

v_call: TRBV5-6
d_call: NA
j_call: TRBJ2-2
clone_size: NA
cdr3_aa: CASSLAPSTGELFF
cdr3_nt: TGTGCCAGCAGCTTGGCCCCGTCCACCGGGGAGCTGTTTTTT

v_call: TRBV27
d_call: TRBD2
j_call: TRBJ2-1
clone_size: NA
cdr3_aa: CASSRLAGLNEQFF
cdr3_nt: TGTGCCAGCAGTAGACTAGCGGGGCTCAATGAGCAGTTCTTC

v_call: TRBV29-1
d_call: TRBD1
j_call: TRBJ1-2
clone_size: NA
cdr3_aa: CSVEGQEYGYTF
cdr3_nt: TGCAGCGTTGAGGGACAGGAGTATGGCTACACCTTC

v_call: TRBV29-1
d_call: NA
j_call: TRBJ1-1
clone_size: NA
cdr3_aa: CSVALTDHTEAFF
cdr3_nt: TGCAGCGTTGCCCTGACAGACCACACTGAAGCTTTCTTT

v_call: TRBV20-1
d_call: TRBD1
j_call: TRBJ1-2
clone_size: NA
cdr3_aa: CSARRNTGGSYGYTF
cdr3_nt: TGCAGTGCTAGGCGTAATACAGGGGGCTCGTATGGCTACACCTTC

v_call: TRBV5-1
d_call: NA
j_call: TRBJ2-5
clone_size: once
cdr3_aa: CASSSGRLQETQYF
cdr3_nt: TGCGCCAGCAGCTCTGGACGGCTACAAGAGACCCAGTACTTC